Listed here are 29 T cell receptor beta chains from one sample, sequenced in a study of vaccination effects on CD4 cells after COVID-19. After expansion with viral peptide pools in the ViraFEST assay, antigen-specific CD4+ T cells were sequenced. Culturing for more than eight days preceded CD4+ T cell isolation. Nucleocapsid antibodies stayed negative before and after vaccination, showing no earlier SARS-CoV-2 infection. These receptors are not linked to any known antigen. TCRdb keeps only in-frame clones here, not all; method: immunoSEQ multiplex PCR. The data show some 41,000 clones, roughly four fifths seen once. This specimen was CD4+ T cells from PBMCs cultured with SARS-CoV-2 spike peptides, taken before COVID-19 vaccination. The origin of the receptors is a human donor who received a COVID-19 vaccine.

The chain uses TRBV3-1 (or the pseudogene TRBV3-2) and TRBJ1-6; D gene ambiguous. Germline V lookup: CDR1 LGHDT, CDR2 YNNKEL (reference sequence). V gave up 4 bases and J gave up 8 bases, with 15 bases separating them. This CDR3 has 15 amino acids. CDR3 nucleotide sequence: TGTGCCAGCAGCCGGGAGGAGGGTTGGGATTCACCCCTCCACTTT. This codes for CASSREEGWDSPLHF.

The CDR3 sequence is CASSDRGSTDTQYF. CDR3 sequence (DNA): TGTGCCAGCAGCGACAGGGGCAGCACAGATACGCAGTATTTT. This chain links TRBV2 with TRBJ2-3; TRBD1 matches 8 bases. The CDR3 loop spans 14 amino acids. Germline V lookup: CDR1 SNHLY, CDR2 FYNNEI. J was trimmed by 0 bases and V by 6 bases; bases with no gene match: 2.

The chain has TRBV19 and TRBJ1-5, with 7 positions matching TRBD1. After removal of 5 bases from V and 9 bases from J, the junction contained 10 bases not matched to a gene. The germline gives CDR1 LNHDA, CDR2 SQIVND (reference sequence). The CDR3 consists of 14 residues. The CDR3 nucleotides read TGTGCCAGTAGTGGTGGACAGGTAGTATCGCCCCAGCATTTT. It is translated as CASSGGQVVSPQHF.

This chain uses TRBV7-9 with TRBJ2-2; 10 bases fit TRBD2. This CDR3 is built from 15 residues. V trimming: 4 bases; J trimming: 7 bases; junction bases outside the gene matches: 6. Germline V gives CDR1 SEHNR, CDR2 FQNEAQ (reference sequence). The chain's CDR3 is CASSSLAGLVGELFF. CDR3 nucleotide sequence: TGTGCCAGCAGCTCACTAGCGGGGCTTGTCGGGGAGCTGTTTTTT. The whole variable domain, remainder taken from reference TRBV7-9 and TRBJ2-2, is DTGVSQNPRHKITKRGQNVTFRCDPISEHNRLYWYRQTLGQGPEFLTYFQNEAQLEKSRLLSDRFSAERPKGSFSTLEIQRTEQGDSAMYLCASSSLAGLVGELFFGEGSRLTVL.

This clone turned up a few times. The chain has TRBV18 and TRBJ2-1; possibly TRBD1 for D (6 bases). Germline V gene lookup returns CDR1 KGHSH and CDR2 LQKENI. This CDR3 has 14 amino acids. V shed 3 bases and J shed 8 bases, with 14 bases lying between them. The CDR3 DNA reads TGTGCCAGCTCACCCCAGGGGAATGGGTATGAGCAGTTCTTC. This gives the protein CASSPQGNGYEQFF.

The V and J genes are TRBV12-5 and TRBJ1-5, with unresolved D. There are 14 residues in the CDR3. Trimming removed 6 bases at V and 2 bases at J, with 11 bases between. Germline lookup yields CDR1 LGHNT and CDR2 FRNRAP. CDR3 bases: TGTGCTAGTGGGCGGGAGAGTGGCAATCAGCCCCAGCATTTT. This sequence encodes CASGRESGNQPQHF.

The J gene is TRBJ2-3, the V gene TRBV19, with 8 bases that match TRBD2. Germline lookup yields CDR1 LNHDA and CDR2 SQIVND (reference sequence). Trimming cost V 6 bases and J 5 bases; bases outside gene matches: 4. This CDR3 comprises 13 residues. The CDR3 is CASSGGAGDTQYF. The CDR3 DNA is TGTGCCAGTAGCGGGGGGGCCGGAGATACGCAGTATTTT. Together with reference TRBV19 and TRBJ2-3, the CDR3 gives the full variable domain: DGGITQSPKYLFRKEGQNVTLSCEQNLNHDAMYWYRQDPGQGLRLIYYSQIVNDFQKGDIAEGYSVSREKKESFPLTVTSAQKNPTAFYLCASSGGAGDTQYFGPGTRLTVL.

The V call is TRBV20-1, the J call TRBJ2-3; D is uncertain. The CDR3 is 11 residues long. Per the germline V gene, CDR1 is DFQATT and CDR2 is SNEGSKA (reference sequence). V was clipped by 3 bases and J by 7 bases, with 8 bases between them. The chain's CDR3 is CSARSAYTQYF. CDR3 bases: TGCAGTGCTAGGTCAGCGTATACGCAGTATTTT.

The V and J genes are TRBV5-8 and TRBJ2-5; weak D call: TRBD1 (6 bases). The CDR3 runs 15 residues. The germline V gene has CDR1 SGHTS and CDR2 YDEGEE. V was clipped by 4 bases and J by 0 bases, with 13 bases between them. The CDR3 DNA follows: TGTGCCAGCAGCAGCGGACAGATAAACCAAGAGACCCAGTACTTC. It is translated as CASSSGQINQETQYF.

J is TRBJ2-3 and V is TRBV10-3, with D possibly matching TRBD1 (6 bases). Germline CDR1 ENHRY, CDR2 SYGVKD. The CDR3 has 14 residues. V was shortened by 4 bases and J by 1 base, with 9 bases between the two germline ends. CDR3 in amino acids: CAISGPGGTDTQYF. For the CDR3, the DNA is TGTGCCATCAGTGGGCCAGGGGGCACAGATACGCAGTATTTT.

The chain is built from TRBV7-9 and TRBJ1-1; TRBD1 might be the D (5 bases). Trimming shortened V by 4 bases and J by 1 base, and 13 bases separated the two germline ends. Germline assignment: CDR1 SEHNR and CDR2 FQNEAQ (reference sequence). The CDR3 extends over 15 amino acids. CDR3 loop: CASSSNRGANTEAFF. In nucleotides, the CDR3 is TGTGCCAGCAGCTCTAATAGAGGGGCGAACACTGAAGCTTTCTTT.

This chain joins TRBV30 and TRBJ1-4, with TRBD1 matching 10 bases. Germline CDR1 GTSNPN, CDR2 SVGIG (reference sequence). This CDR3 contains 16 residues. J was trimmed by 0 bases and V by 3 bases; bases with no gene match: 4. CDR3 DNA: TGTGCCTGGAGCCCCGACAGGGGGCCAACTAATGAAAAACTGTTTTTT. It codes for CAWSPDRGPTNEKLFF.

The chain has TRBV12-3 or TRBV12-4 and TRBJ1-1, with unresolved D. Trimming shortened V by 2 bases and J by 1 base, and 5 bases separated the two germline ends. CDR3 length: 13 residues. Here the CDR3 reads CASSLMRNTEAFF. The CDR3 DNA follows: TGTGCCAGCAGTTTAATGAGGAACACTGAAGCTTTCTTT.

This chain connects TRBV5-6 to TRBJ1-5; weak D call: TRBD1 (5 bases). This CDR3 is 15 amino acids long. Per the germline V gene, CDR1 is SGHDT and CDR2 is YYEEEE. V lost 1 base and J 6 bases, leaving 14 bases between the germline ends. The CDR3 protein is CASSLFAQVVQPQHF. CDR3 bases: TGTGCCAGCAGCTTGTTTGCACAGGTAGTTCAGCCCCAGCATTTT.

The CDR3 DNA sequence: TGTGCCAGCAGCCCCCAGGGAGGGGGAGCCTATGGCTACACCTTC. This translates into CASSPQGGGAYGYTF. This rearrangement joins TRBV7-3 to TRBJ1-2; maybe TRBD1 (6 bases). Germline V CDR1 and CDR2: SGHTA, FQGTGA. The CDR3 totals 15 residues. V gave up 5 bases and J gave up 4 bases, with 17 bases separating them.

The V gene is TRBV19, the J gene TRBJ1-5; D gene uncertain. Trimming took off 2 bases at V and 7 bases at J, with 9 bases between the two ends. The germline gives CDR1 LNHDA, CDR2 SQIVND (reference sequence). The CDR3 is 13 residues long. The CDR3 DNA is TGTGCCAGTAGTATAAACGGGTTACAGCCCCAGCATTTT. Amino acids: CASSINGLQPQHF.

V is TRBV18 and J is TRBJ1-5; D perhaps matches TRBD1 (5 bases). The CDR3 is 14 residues long. V was pared by 6 bases and J by 0 bases, with 9 bases between. Per the germline V gene, CDR1 is KGHSH and CDR2 is LQKENI. This CDR3 is CASSTENSNQPQHF. The DNA for the CDR3 is TGTGCCAGCTCGACAGAAAATAGCAATCAGCCCCAGCATTTT.

This chain connects TRBV13 to TRBJ2-5; the match to TRBD1 covers 7 bases. Looked up from germline, CDR1 is PRHDT and CDR2 is FYEKMQ (reference sequence). The CDR3 runs to 14 residues. Trimming at V came to 5 bases and at J to 4 bases, leaving 7 bases not matched to a gene. CDR3 sequence reads: CASSELTGTETQYF. The CDR3, as DNA: TGTGCCAGCAGCGAACTGACAGGGACAGAGACCCAGTACTTC.

This clone was recorded only once. The chain uses TRBV7-2 and TRBJ1-2; 7 bases line up with TRBD1. Trimming at V came to 5 bases and at J to 4 bases, leaving 13 bases not matched to a gene. The germline V gene encodes CDR1 SGHTA and CDR2 FQGNSA. This CDR3 contains 16 residues. CDR3 sequence: CASSPQTGTFPYGYTF. The CDR3, as DNA: TGTGCCAGCAGCCCGCAGACAGGGACCTTCCCCTATGGCTACACCTTC. Drawing the rest from reference TRBV7-2 and TRBJ1-2, the complete variable domain is GAGVSQSPSNKVTEKGKDVELRCDPISGHTALYWYRQSLGQGLEFLIYFQGNSAPDKSGLPSDRFSAERTGGSVSTLTIQRTQQEDSAVYLCASSPQTGTFPYGYTFGSGTRLTVV.

In its sample, this clone was seen once. The chain's CDR3 is CASSLVGCYEQYV. In DNA form, the CDR3 reads TGTGCCAGCAGCTTAGTTGGTTGCTACGAGCAGTACGTC. V usage is TRBV7-3 and J usage is TRBJ2-7; no firm D call. V lost 2 bases, J lost 3 bases, and 8 bases lay in between. The germline V gene encodes CDR1 SGHTA and CDR2 FQGTGA. The CDR3 spans 13 residues.

This clone was counted a single time. The chain employs TRBV19 and TRBJ2-2; D gene unclear. The germline V gene has CDR1 LNHDA and CDR2 SQIVND (reference sequence). The CDR3 covers 18 residues. The V end lost 7 bases, the J end lost 0 bases, and 21 bases lay between the germline ends. As DNA, the CDR3 is TGTGCCAGTACCGCCATTAGAGGTCCCGCCGCGAACACCGGGGAGCTGTTTTTT. Protein sequence: CASTAIRGPAANTGELFF. Supplemented by reference TRBV19 and TRBJ2-2, the full variable domain reads DGGITQSPKYLFRKEGQNVTLSCEQNLNHDAMYWYRQDPGQGLRLIYYSQIVNDFQKGDIAEGYSVSREKKESFPLTVTSAQKNPTAFYLCASTAIRGPAANTGELFFGEGSRLTVL.

This clone was detected a few times. The chain uses TRBV24-1 and TRBJ1-5; 9 bases fit TRBD1. With V trimmed by 9 bases and J by 9 bases, 8 bases remained unmatched. Germline V CDR1 and CDR2: KGHDR, SFDVKD. The CDR3 loop spans 13 amino acids. CDR3 sequence reads: CATRGQGEGPQHF. DNA for the CDR3: TGTGCCACCCGGGGACAGGGAGAAGGGCCCCAGCATTTT.

This clone has more than one count but fewer than ten. The J gene is TRBJ2-7, the V gene TRBV18; 9 bases are a match to TRBD1. The CDR3 length is 14 residues. Germline-derived CDR1 and CDR2 are KGHSH and LQKENI. With 6 bases clipped from V and 2 bases from J, the junction kept 5 bases outside the gene matches. The DNA for the CDR3 is TGTGCCAGCTCGCCGGGACAGGGTCCCTACGAGCAGTACGTC. Protein product: CASSPGQGPYEQYV.

The V call is TRBV30, the J call TRBJ1-6; D is undetermined. CDR1 and CDR2 (germline): GTSNPN, SVGIG (reference sequence). The CDR3 sequence is 14 residues long. Trimming shortened V by 0 bases and J by 9 bases, and 12 bases separated the two germline ends. CDR3 DNA sequence: TGTGCCTGGAGTGTACGGGCTCTCCCTTCACCCCTCCACTTT. It is translated as CAWSVRALPSPLHF.

V usage is TRBV28 and J usage is TRBJ2-2; 12 nucleotides match TRBD2. Germline CDR1 is MDHEN and CDR2 is SYDVKM. This CDR3 is built from 21 residues. V lost 2 bases and J lost 0; bases outside the gene matches: 13. The CDR3 sequence is CASSLGFRWTSGESNTGELFF. CDR3 DNA sequence: TGTGCCAGCAGTTTAGGATTTCGGTGGACTAGCGGGGAATCGAACACCGGGGAGCTGTTTTTT.

V gene TRBV28 combines with J gene TRBJ2-5; D is unresolved. V dropped 10 bases and J dropped 4 bases, with 7 bases sitting between them. CDR1 and CDR2 (germline): MDHEN, SYDVKM. This CDR3 region has 10 residues. In nucleotides, the CDR3 is TGTGCCACCGGAAGAGAGACCCAGTACTTC. The encoded protein is CATGRETQYF.

V gene TRBV9 combines with J gene TRBJ2-3, with D perhaps TRBD1 or TRBD2 (5 bases each). This CDR3 region has 16 residues. The germline CDR1 and CDR2 sequences are SGDLS and YYNGEE. Trimming took 0 bases from V and 1 from J, leaving 12 bases between them. The CDR3 nucleotides read TGTGCCAGCAGCGTAGGTCCAGGGACGGGCACAGATACGCAGTATTTT. Its protein product is CASSVGPGTGTDTQYF.

This chain uses TRBV7-9 with TRBJ1-6; 7 nucleotides line up with TRBD1. The CDR3 covers 14 residues. Germline V gives CDR1 SEHNR, CDR2 FQNEAQ (reference sequence). The trim removed 5 bases at V and 7 bases at J, leaving 5 bases unmatched. CDR3: CASSPGQQNSPLHF. CDR3 DNA sequence: TGTGCCAGCAGCCCGGGACAGCAGAATTCACCCCTCCACTTT.

The J gene is TRBJ2-1, the V gene TRBV7-2; D unclear. Germline lookup yields CDR1 SGHTA and CDR2 FQGNSA. Trimming took off 3 bases at V and 3 bases at J, with 6 bases between the two ends. The CDR3 is 13 amino acids. The CDR3 here is CASSLWDYNEQFF. Written as DNA, the CDR3 is TGTGCCAGCAGCTTGTGGGACTACAATGAGCAGTTCTTC.